These 23 T cell receptor beta chains originate from one sample sequenced in a study of long-term antiretroviral therapy in people with HIV. Survey-level resolution applied to immunoSEQ assay v3.0. The assay was immunoSEQ multiplex PCR, and TCRdb's table has in-frame clones only and misses some. The data contain around 20,000 clones, 70% to 80% of them singletons. This sample comprised unsorted PBMCs, obtained 2.2 years after starting antiretroviral therapy. The receptor source for this set is a man aged 45-65 years with HIV.

The chain couples TRBV19 to TRBJ2-7, with D perhaps given as TRBD1 or TRBD2 (7 bases each). From germline, CDR1 is LNHDA and CDR2 SQIVND (reference sequence). V shed 6 bases and J shed 0 bases, with 15 bases lying between them. There are 15 residues in the CDR3. The CDR3 loop is CASRRGGGLSYEQYF. The DNA of the CDR3 is TGTGCCAGTAGGCGGGGAGGGGGCCTCTCCTACGAGCAGTACTTC. The whole variable domain, remainder taken from reference TRBV19 and TRBJ2-7, is DGGITQSPKYLFRKEGQNVTLSCEQNLNHDAMYWYRQDPGQGLRLIYYSQIVNDFQKGDIAEGYSVSREKKESFPLTVTSAQKNPTAFYLCASRRGGGLSYEQYFGPGTRLTVT.

The chain carries TRBV5-1 and TRBJ1-2; no definite D call. Looked up from germline, CDR1 is SGHRS and CDR2 is YFSETQ. Deletions cut 2 bases from V and 4 bases from J, with 9 bases between. The CDR3 is 13 amino acids. The CDR3 DNA reads as TGCGCCAGCAGCTTATCCCCGCTCTATGGCTACACCTTC. Its protein is CASSLSPLYGYTF.

The chain has TRBV4-2 and TRBJ1-2; D not resolved. V shed 0 bases and J shed 0 bases, with 11 bases lying between them. The CDR3 totals 16 residues. The germline gives CDR1 LGHNA, CDR2 YNFKEQ. The CDR3 protein is CASSQDTLQTNYGYTF. CDR3 DNA sequence: TGTGCCAGCAGCCAAGACACATTACAGACTAACTATGGCTACACCTTC.

The rearrangement uses TRBV11-2 and TRBJ1-4; D remains ambiguous. Germline CDR1 reads SGHAT; CDR2 reads FQNNGV. The CDR3 is 12 residues long. V lost 5 bases and J 8 bases, leaving 9 bases between the germline ends. In DNA, the CDR3 is TGTGCCAGCAGCCTACGGAGGGAAAAACTGTTTTTT. Protein product: CASSLRREKLFF.

DNA for the CDR3: TGTGCCAGCAGTTACTCGCTGGGACAGGGCTTGTACGAGCAGTACTTC. Translating it yields CASSYSLGQGLYEQYF. The chain employs TRBV6-6 and TRBJ2-7, with 9 bases fitting TRBD1. Germline trimming cut 0 bases from V and 4 bases from J; bases unmatched to any gene: 7. The CDR3 is 16 residues long. Germline CDR1 and CDR2: MNHNY and SVGAGI (reference sequence).

This sequence joins TRBV6-5 and TRBJ2-5; D uncertain. This CDR3 has 14 amino acids. The V gene lost 5 bases and the J gene lost 5 bases, with 15 bases spanning the gap. Looked up from germline, CDR1 is MNHEY and CDR2 is SVGAGI. For the CDR3, the DNA is TGTGCCAGCAGTCGACGACTGGGGTGGGAGACCCAGTACTTC. It translates to CASSRRLGWETQYF.

The V gene is TRBV28, the J gene TRBJ2-3; tentative D call: TRBD2 (7 bases). Germline values: CDR1 MDHEN, CDR2 SYDVKM. Trimming removed 10 bases at V and 1 base at J, with 15 bases between. The CDR3 contains 14 residues. The CDR3: CATTGGGGTDTQYF. CDR3 nucleotide sequence: TGTGCCACCACGGGGGGCGGGGGCACAGATACGCAGTATTTT.

This clone has only one observation. The V gene is TRBV5-6, the J gene TRBJ2-7; D is tentatively TRBD1 or TRBD2 (5 bases each). V lost 1 base and J lost 6, with 14 bases in between. CDR1 SGHDT and CDR2 YYEEEE come from the germline V gene. The CDR3 runs to 14 residues. CDR3 DNA sequence: TGTGCCAGCAGCTTGCAAGGGACCACCGGCGAGCAGTACTTC. Protein sequence: CASSLQGTTGEQYF.

The chain couples TRBV5-6 to TRBJ2-7, with D possibly being TRBD2 (6 bases). CDR1 and CDR2 from the germline V gene are SGHDT and YYEEEE. Trimming took 0 bases from V and 7 from J, leaving 8 bases between them. The CDR3 has 12 residues. As DNA, the CDR3 is TGTGCCAGCAGCTTGGTGGGGAGGGAGCAGTACTTC. This codes for CASSLVGREQYF.

Here the CDR3 reads CASSLGPDYEQYF. The CDR3, as DNA: TGTGCCAGCAGCTTGGGTCCGGACTACGAGCAGTACTTC. The chain has TRBV5-6 and TRBJ2-7; D ambiguous. Germline V gene data show CDR1 as SGHDT and CDR2 as YYEEEE. The CDR3 is 13 residues long. Trimming pared 0 bases from V and 3 bases from J, leaving 7 bases between.

J is TRBJ2-3 and V is TRBV5-4; no reliable D call. Per the germline V gene, CDR1 is SGHNT and CDR2 is YYREEE (reference sequence). The CDR3 is 12 residues long. V was trimmed by 3 bases and J by 2 bases, leaving 4 bases between them. The CDR3 region is CASSSITDTQYF. CDR3 DNA: TGTGCCAGCAGCTCGATCACAGATACGCAGTATTTT.

The chain combines TRBV19 with TRBJ2-7; D may be TRBD1 (6 bases). Germline CDR1 is LNHDA and CDR2 is SQIVND (reference sequence). The V gene lost 3 bases and the J gene lost 1 base, with 10 bases spanning the gap. This CDR3 comprises 14 residues. The CDR3 spells CASSMEQGSYEQYF. The DNA of the CDR3 is TGTGCCAGTAGTATGGAACAGGGATCCTACGAGCAGTACTTC.

Only one count was recorded for this clone. The chain carries TRBV7-9 and TRBJ2-7; 8 bases align to TRBD1. Trimming cost V 5 bases and J 3 bases; bases outside gene matches: 6. In germline, CDR1 is SEHNR, CDR2 FQNEAQ (reference sequence). The CDR3 has 14 residues. The DNA for the CDR3 is TGTGCCAGCAGCCCGCAGGGGGCTTACTACGAGCAGTACTTC. This sequence encodes CASSPQGAYYEQYF.

The chain couples TRBV6-1 to TRBJ2-7, with D unresolved. CDR3 length: 13 residues. The germline V and J ends were trimmed by 8 bases and 3 bases, with 14 bases remaining between them. Germline CDR1 is MNHNS and CDR2 is SASEGT. The CDR3 spells CASDMRRNYEQYF. As DNA, the CDR3 is TGTGCCAGCGATATGCGACGGAACTACGAGCAGTACTTC.

A few counts support this clone. The chain couples TRBV6-6 to TRBJ1-2; weak D call: TRBD1 (6 bases). Trimming cost V 2 bases and J 8 bases, with 18 bases left between them. The CDR3 extends over 15 amino acids. The germline CDR1 and CDR2 sequences are MNHNY and SVGAGI (reference sequence). CDR3 protein: CASSYIPRDTKGYTF. The CDR3 DNA sequence: TGTGCCAGCAGTTACATTCCTCGGGACACTAAGGGCTACACCTTC.

This clone was recorded only once. In DNA, the CDR3 is TGCGCCAGCAGTGAGCTAGCGGGGGGGCCAGAGACCCAGTACTTC. As protein: CASSELAGGPETQYF. The chain has TRBV10-2 and TRBJ2-5; TRBD2 matches 12 bases. V was clipped by 2 bases and J by 4 bases; unmatched bases: 2. This CDR3 has 15 amino acids. From germline, CDR1 is WSHSY and CDR2 SAAADI.

In this sample, this clone turned up a few times. The rearrangement uses TRBV29-1 and TRBJ2-3, with D perhaps TRBD1 (6 bases). Trimming removed 5 bases from V and 2 bases from J, with 14 bases in between. The CDR3 is 14 residues long. The germline gives CDR1 SQVTM, CDR2 ANQGSEA. Here the CDR3 DNA reads TGCAGCGTTCGGGTGGGGGCCCCCACAGATACGCAGTATTTT. The encoded protein is CSVRVGAPTDTQYF.

The rearrangement joins TRBV9 to TRBJ1-2; D uncertain. Germline assignment: CDR1 SGDLS and CDR2 YYNGEE. CDR3 size: 13 residues. V was trimmed by 1 base and J by 7 bases, leaving 11 bases between them. CDR3 nucleotide sequence: TGTGCCAGCAGCGTAATTGGGGATTCTGGCTACACCTTC. Its protein is CASSVIGDSGYTF.

The chain combines TRBV5-1 with TRBJ2-5, with 7 bases fitting TRBD2. CDR1 is SGHRS and CDR2 is YFSETQ in the germline V gene. Trimming cost V 4 bases and J 5 bases; bases outside gene matches: 5. CDR3 length equals 13 residues. The CDR3 nucleotides read TGCGCCAGCAGCCCGGGCGGGGGTGAGACCCAGTACTTC. Amino acid sequence: CASSPGGGETQYF.

The V and J genes are TRBV7-7 and TRBJ2-7; the match to TRBD1 covers 7 bases. J gave up 4 bases and V 5 bases, and 14 bases lay outside the gene matches. Germline CDR1 and CDR2: SSHAT and FNYEAQ (reference sequence). This CDR3 is built from 16 residues. The CDR3 reads CASSAIPGTELYEQYF. CDR3 DNA: TGTGCCAGCAGCGCAATACCTGGGACAGAGCTTTACGAGCAGTACTTC.

CDR3 in DNA: TGTGCCAGCCAGGACAGCCCTAACTATGGCTACACCTTC. Amino acid sequence: CASQDSPNYGYTF. The rearrangement links TRBV28 to TRBJ1-2, with a weak D call TRBD1 (6 bases). Germline loops: CDR1 MDHEN, CDR2 SYDVKM. The CDR3 runs 13 residues. The ends were cut back, 8 bases at V and 0 bases at J, with 10 bases in the middle.

The V call is TRBV6-1, the J call TRBJ1-5, with 8 bases that match TRBD1. The CDR3 is 15 amino acids. Germline V CDR1 and CDR2: MNHNS, SASEGT. J lost 4 bases, V lost 8 bases, and 10 bases had no gene match. The CDR3 protein is CASSRAGGTNQPQHF. As DNA, the CDR3 is TGTGCCAGCTCTCGGGCAGGGGGCACGAATCAGCCCCAGCATTTT.

The table lists this clone with a few counts. The rearrangement uses TRBV11-2 and TRBJ2-7; D call uncertain. Looked up from germline, CDR1 is SGHAT and CDR2 is FQNNGV. This CDR3 contains 12 residues. The V and J ends lost 3 bases and 5 bases respectively, with 8 bases between them. In DNA form, the CDR3 reads TGTGCCAGCAGCTTTGCCGGTAACGAGCAGTACTTC. Amino acid sequence: CASSFAGNEQYF. The full variable domain, in which reference TRBV11-2 and TRBJ2-7 provide the parts outside the CDR3, is EAGVAQSPRYKIIEKRQSVAFWCNPISGHATLYWYQQILGQGPKLLIQFQNNGVVDDSQLPKDRFSAERLKGVDSTLKIQPAKLEDSAVYLCASSFAGNEQYFGPGTRLTVT.